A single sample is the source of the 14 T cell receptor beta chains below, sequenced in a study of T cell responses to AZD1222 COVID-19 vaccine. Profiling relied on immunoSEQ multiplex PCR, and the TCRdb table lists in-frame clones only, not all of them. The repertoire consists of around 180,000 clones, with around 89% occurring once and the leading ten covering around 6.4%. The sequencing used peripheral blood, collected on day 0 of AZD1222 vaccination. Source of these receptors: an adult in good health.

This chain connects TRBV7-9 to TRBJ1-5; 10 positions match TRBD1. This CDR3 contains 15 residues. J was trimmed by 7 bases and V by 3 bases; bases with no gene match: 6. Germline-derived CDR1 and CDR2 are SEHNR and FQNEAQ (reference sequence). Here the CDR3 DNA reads TGTGCCAGCAGCTTTGGGGACAGGGGAGGACAGCCCCAGCATTTT. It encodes CASSFGDRGGQPQHF. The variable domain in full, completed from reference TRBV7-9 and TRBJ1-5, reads DTGVSQNPRHKITKRGQNVTFRCDPISEHNRLYWYRQTLGQGPEFLTYFQNEAQLEKSRLLSDRFSAERPKGSFSTLEIQRTEQGDSAMYLCASSFGDRGGQPQHFGDGTRLSIL.

The CDR3 reads CASSVGGLNYGYTF. CDR3 bases: TGTGCCAGCAGTGTAGGGGGGCTTAACTATGGCTACACCTTC. This chain links TRBV2 with TRBJ1-2; possibly TRBD1 for D (6 bases). This CDR3 contains 14 residues. Germline CDR1 is SNHLY and CDR2 is FYNNEI. V gave up 4 bases and J gave up 1 base, with 10 bases separating them.

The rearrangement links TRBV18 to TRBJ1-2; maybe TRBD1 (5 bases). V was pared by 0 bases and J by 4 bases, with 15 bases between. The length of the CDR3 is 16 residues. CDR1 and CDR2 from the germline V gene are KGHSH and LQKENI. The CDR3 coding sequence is TGTGCCAGCTCACCACCTGTTACCGGGGGAAGCTATGGCTACACCTTC. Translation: CASSPPVTGGSYGYTF.

The CDR3, as DNA: TGTGCCAGCAGCTTATACGTGGGCCGGGAAGGCTACACCTTC. It is translated as CASSLYVGREGYTF. The rearrangement uses TRBV5-4 and TRBJ1-2; D ambiguous. V was trimmed by 2 bases and J by 8 bases, leaving 16 bases between them. CDR1 SGHNT and CDR2 YYREEE come from the germline V gene (reference sequence). The CDR3 is 14 residues long. Filled out from reference TRBV5-4 and TRBJ1-2, the complete variable domain reads ETGVTQSPTHLIKTRGQQVTLRCSSQSGHNTVSWYQQALGQGPQFIFQYYREEENGRGNFPPRFSGLQFPNYSSELNVNALELDDSALYLCASSLYVGREGYTFGSGTRLTVV.

CDR3 region: CASSVGEDTQYF. As DNA, the CDR3 is TGTGCCAGCAGTGTGGGGGAAGATACGCAGTATTTT. The rearrangement uses TRBV9 and TRBJ2-3; D possibly uses TRBD1 or TRBD2 (5 bases each). The CDR3 sequence is 12 residues long. Germline V lookup: CDR1 SGDLS, CDR2 YYNGEE. The V and J ends lost 5 bases and 5 bases respectively, with 9 bases between them.

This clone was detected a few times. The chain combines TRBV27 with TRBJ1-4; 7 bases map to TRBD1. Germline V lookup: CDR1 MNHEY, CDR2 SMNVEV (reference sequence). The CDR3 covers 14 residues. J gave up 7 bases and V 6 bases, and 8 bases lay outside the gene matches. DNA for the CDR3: TGTGCCAGCAGAGAAAACCGGGACAGTGAAAAACTGTTTTTT. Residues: CASRENRDSEKLFF. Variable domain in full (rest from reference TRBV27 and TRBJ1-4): EAQVTQNPRYLITVTGKKLTVTCSQNMNHEYMSWYRQDPGLGLRQIYYSMNVEVTDKGDVPEGYKVSRKEKRNFPLILESPSPNQTSLYFCASRENRDSEKLFFGSGTQLSVL.

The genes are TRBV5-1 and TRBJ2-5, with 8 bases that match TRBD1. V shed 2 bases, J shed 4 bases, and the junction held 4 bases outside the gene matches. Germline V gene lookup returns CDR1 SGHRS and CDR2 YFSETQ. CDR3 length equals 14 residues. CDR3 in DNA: TGCGCCAGCAGCTTCCAGGGGGCCACAGAGACCCAGTACTTC. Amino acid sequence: CASSFQGATETQYF.

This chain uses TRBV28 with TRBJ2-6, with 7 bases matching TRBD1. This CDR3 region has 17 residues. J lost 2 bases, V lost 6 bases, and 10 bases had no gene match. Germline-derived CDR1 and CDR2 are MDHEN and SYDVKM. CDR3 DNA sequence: TGTGCCAGCAGCGAACGACAGGGTAGCGCTGGGGCCAACGTCCTGACTTTC. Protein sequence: CASSERQGSAGANVLTF.

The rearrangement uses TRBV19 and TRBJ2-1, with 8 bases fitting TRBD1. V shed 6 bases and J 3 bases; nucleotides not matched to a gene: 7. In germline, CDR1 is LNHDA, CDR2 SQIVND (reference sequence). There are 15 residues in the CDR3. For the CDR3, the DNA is TGTGCCAGTAGCGACCCCGGGACAGGCTACAATGAGCAGTTCTTC. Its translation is CASSDPGTGYNEQFF.

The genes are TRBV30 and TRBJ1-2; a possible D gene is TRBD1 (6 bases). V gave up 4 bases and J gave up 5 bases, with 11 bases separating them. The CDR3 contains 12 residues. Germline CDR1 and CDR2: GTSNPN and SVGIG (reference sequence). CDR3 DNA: TGTGCCTGGAACAGGGCCCCTTATGGCTACACCTTC. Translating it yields CAWNRAPYGYTF.

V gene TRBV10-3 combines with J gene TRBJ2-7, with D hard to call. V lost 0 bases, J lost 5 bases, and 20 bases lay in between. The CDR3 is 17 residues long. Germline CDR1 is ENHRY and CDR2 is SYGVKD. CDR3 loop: CAISESMVLPGSHEQYF. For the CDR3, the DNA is TGTGCCATCAGTGAGTCGATGGTGCTCCCCGGATCCCACGAGCAGTACTTC.

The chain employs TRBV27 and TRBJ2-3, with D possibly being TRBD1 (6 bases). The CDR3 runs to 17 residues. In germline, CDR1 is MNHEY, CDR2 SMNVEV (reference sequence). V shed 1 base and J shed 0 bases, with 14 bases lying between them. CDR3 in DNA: TGTGCCAGCAGTTTATACAGGGCGAGAACTAGCACAGATACGCAGTATTTT. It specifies CASSLYRARTSTDTQYF.

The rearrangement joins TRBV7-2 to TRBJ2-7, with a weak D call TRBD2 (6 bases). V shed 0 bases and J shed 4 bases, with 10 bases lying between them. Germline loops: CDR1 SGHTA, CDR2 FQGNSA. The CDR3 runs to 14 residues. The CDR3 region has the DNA TGTGCCAGCAGCTTAGCACTAGCTAATTACGAGCAGTACTTC. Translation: CASSLALANYEQYF.

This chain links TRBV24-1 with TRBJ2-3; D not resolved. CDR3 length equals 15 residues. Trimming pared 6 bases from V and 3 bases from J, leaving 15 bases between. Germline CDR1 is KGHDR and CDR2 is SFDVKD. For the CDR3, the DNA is TGTGCCACCAGTCGAACAGAAGGGCCGACAGATACGCAGTATTTT. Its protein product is CATSRTEGPTDTQYF.